The rows below give T cell receptor beta chains drawn from one sample of a study of blood T cells in healthy people across ages. TCRdb processed the 5' RACE reads anew with MiXCR; each CDR3 protein has one entry. This table holds 800,000 or so distinct CDR3 sequences, 35% to 50% found once. The sample taken for sequencing was blood. These receptors came from a man older than 75 in good health. Each CDR3 is given with its conserved first and last residue. A D gene is named only where the DNA matches it firmly. The size field is filled for only some rows; it gives once, few, many or a size class.

CDR3 DNA: TGTGCCAGCACCCCTAGCGAATACAATGAGCAGTTCTTC
CDR3 protein: CASTPSEYNEQFF
J gene: TRBJ2-1
V gene: TRBV12-3/TRBV12-4
D gene: NA
clone size: NA

CDR3 DNA: TGTGCCAGCAGGGGGGGGGAACTCACAGATACGCAGTATTTT
CDR3 protein: CASRGGELTDTQYF
J gene: TRBJ2-3
V gene: TRBV2
D gene: TRBD2
clone size: few

CDR3 DNA: TGTGCCAGCAGACAGGGGCCCGGGGAGCTGTTTTTT
CDR3 protein: CASRQGPGELFF
J gene: TRBJ2-2
V gene: TRBV3-1
D gene: TRBD1
clone size: few

CDR3 DNA: TGCAGTGCTAGACGCCCAGTAGCGGGAGTCTCCTACGAGCAGTACTTC
CDR3 protein: CSARRPVAGVSYEQYF
J gene: TRBJ2-7
V gene: TRBV20-1
D gene: TRBD2
clone size: few

CDR3 DNA: TGTGCCAGCAGCCAAGGACTGTCGGGCAATCAGCCCCAGCATTTT
CDR3 protein: CASSQGLSGNQPQHF
J gene: TRBJ1-5
V gene: TRBV12-3/TRBV12-4
D gene: NA
clone size: NA

CDR3 DNA: TGCAGTGCTAGAGATATTACTAGCGGAGGGTTGAGTGAGCAGTACTTC
CDR3 protein: CSARDITSGGLSEQYF
J gene: TRBJ2-5
V gene: TRBV20-1
D gene: TRBD2
clone size: NA

CDR3 DNA: TGTGCCACCAGTGATCCGCGACAGGGTTTAGAGACCCAGTACTTC
CDR3 protein: CATSDPRQGLETQYF
J gene: TRBJ2-5
V gene: TRBV24-1
D gene: TRBD1
clone size: NA

CDR3 DNA: TGCAGCGTTGAAGGGGGACTAGCGGGAGGAGTTGAGCAGTTCTTC
CDR3 protein: CSVEGGLAGGVEQFF
J gene: TRBJ2-1
V gene: TRBV29-1
D gene: TRBD2
clone size: few

CDR3 DNA: TGTGCCAGCAGCTCAAACCCTAGCGGGGGTGGTGGGACCCAGTACTTC
CDR3 protein: CASSSNPSGGGGTQYF
J gene: TRBJ2-5
V gene: TRBV7-2
D gene: TRBD2
clone size: few

CDR3 DNA: TGTGCCAGCAGCGTAACTGGGGGTTCCACAGATACGCAGTATTTT
CDR3 protein: CASSVTGGSTDTQYF
J gene: TRBJ2-3
V gene: TRBV9
D gene: NA
clone size: NA

CDR3 DNA: TGTGCCAGCAGCTTACGACCCACCGGTTCCCGATTCGTCGATACGCAGTATTTT
CDR3 protein: CASSLRPTGSRFVDTQYF
J gene: TRBJ2-3
V gene: TRBV7-9
D gene: NA
clone size: NA

CDR3 DNA: TGCAGCGTTGTTGAGTTCGGGACAGGGGGAGATGGCTACACCTTC
CDR3 protein: CSVVEFGTGGDGYTF
J gene: TRBJ1-2
V gene: TRBV29-1
D gene: TRBD1
clone size: many

CDR3 DNA: TGTGCCAGCAGATTAAGAACAGATACGCAGTATTTT
CDR3 protein: CASRLRTDTQYF
J gene: TRBJ2-3
V gene: TRBV12-3/TRBV12-4
D gene: NA
clone size: NA

CDR3 DNA: TGCAGTGCTCCGAAAGGGCTAGCGGGAGACTGGGAAACAGATACGCAGTATTTT
CDR3 protein: CSAPKGLAGDWETDTQYF
J gene: TRBJ2-3
V gene: TRBV20-1
D gene: TRBD2
clone size: few

CDR3 DNA: TGTGCCAGCACCTCTCTTAGAAGGGAGCAGTACTTC
CDR3 protein: CASTSLRREQYF
J gene: TRBJ2-5
V gene: TRBV27
D gene: NA
clone size: NA

CDR3 DNA: TGTGCCAGCAGCTTAGAGTCCAGGGGAGAGACCCAGTTCTTC
CDR3 protein: CASSLESRGETQFF
J gene: TRBJ2-1
V gene: TRBV7-2
D gene: NA
clone size: NA

CDR3 DNA: TGTGCCAGCTCACCCCTCGGGACTGGGGCCAACGTCCTGACTTTC
CDR3 protein: CASSPLGTGANVLTF
J gene: TRBJ2-6
V gene: TRBV28
D gene: NA
clone size: NA

CDR3 DNA: TGTGCCAGCAGCTTAGCAGATTTTAGCAATCAGCCCCAGCATTTT
CDR3 protein: CASSLADFSNQPQHF
J gene: TRBJ1-5
V gene: TRBV7-2
D gene: NA
clone size: NA

CDR3 DNA: TGCAGTGCTCCCAGGACAGAGATCTACGAGCAGTACTTC
CDR3 protein: CSAPRTEIYEQYF
J gene: TRBJ2-7
V gene: TRBV20-1
D gene: NA
clone size: many

CDR3 DNA: TGTGCCAGCAGCTCACCGGGACAGGGGTGGGAGACCCAGTACTTC
CDR3 protein: CASSSPGQGWETQYF
J gene: TRBJ2-5
V gene: TRBV7-2
D gene: TRBD1
clone size: NA

CDR3 DNA: TGCGCCAGCAGCTTGACCTCCAATGAGCAGTTCTTC
CDR3 protein: CASSLTSNEQFF
J gene: TRBJ2-1
V gene: TRBV5-1
D gene: NA
clone size: few

CDR3 DNA: TGTGCCAGCAGTTTAGTCGGGGAGGGCGCCGGGGAGCTGTTTTTT
CDR3 protein: CASSLVGEGAGELFF
J gene: TRBJ2-2
V gene: TRBV12-3/TRBV12-4
D gene: TRBD2
clone size: NA

CDR3 DNA: TGTGCCACCAGCAGGGCGGGAGAGAGTGCAGATACGCAGTATTTT
CDR3 protein: CATSRAGESADTQYF
J gene: TRBJ2-3
V gene: TRBV15
D gene: TRBD2
clone size: NA

CDR3 DNA: TGTGCCAGCAGTCCGGCCACAGGGGGCGCGGGCACAGATACGCAGTATTTT
CDR3 protein: CASSPATGGAGTDTQYF
J gene: TRBJ2-3
V gene: TRBV12-3/TRBV12-4
D gene: TRBD1
clone size: NA

CDR3 DNA: TGTGCCAGCTCACCACCGAGCCAATCGTTGAACTATGGCTACACCTTC
CDR3 protein: CASSPPSQSLNYGYTF
J gene: TRBJ1-2
V gene: TRBV18
D gene: NA
clone size: NA

CDR3 DNA: TGTGCCAGCATAGTGTCGGGAGGGACCTACGAGCAGTACTTC
CDR3 protein: CASIVSGGTYEQYF
J gene: TRBJ2-7
V gene: TRBV28
D gene: TRBD2
clone size: NA

CDR3 DNA: TGTGCCAGCAAAACCGGGACAGGGGGCCCCGGGGAGCTGTTTTTT
CDR3 protein: CASKTGTGGPGELFF
J gene: TRBJ2-2
V gene: TRBV21-1
D gene: NA
clone size: NA

CDR3 DNA: TGTGCCAGCAGCTTATATGAGTTGCAGCCCCAGCATTTT
CDR3 protein: CASSLYELQPQHF
J gene: TRBJ1-5
V gene: TRBV7-2
D gene: NA
clone size: NA

CDR3 DNA: TGCAGTGCTACCACGCCTGAGGGCTACGAGCAGTACTTC
CDR3 protein: CSATTPEGYEQYF
J gene: TRBJ2-7
V gene: TRBV20-1
D gene: NA
clone size: NA

CDR3 DNA: TGTGCCAGCAGCTTAGGGAGCGGGAGGTTGGAGACCCAGTACTTC
CDR3 protein: CASSLGSGRLETQYF
J gene: TRBJ2-5
V gene: TRBV7-2
D gene: TRBD2
clone size: NA

CDR3 DNA: TGCAGTGCTATGGACACAACCTCCTACGAGCAGTACTTC
CDR3 protein: CSAMDTTSYEQYF
J gene: TRBJ2-7
V gene: TRBV20-1
D gene: NA
clone size: few

CDR3 DNA: TGTGCCAGCAGCCAAGCTCTGGGAGCGGGAGTCTACAATGAGCAGTACTTC
CDR3 protein: CASSQALGAGVYNEQYF
J gene: TRBJ2-7
V gene: TRBV4-2
D gene: TRBD2
clone size: NA

CDR3 DNA: TGCAGCGTTGAAGTGGGGGCTAGCACAGATACGCAGTATTTT
CDR3 protein: CSVEVGASTDTQYF
J gene: TRBJ2-3
V gene: TRBV29-1
D gene: NA
clone size: NA

CDR3 DNA: TGCAGTGCTAGATACCTTGTGAACACTGAAGCTTTCTTT
CDR3 protein: CSARYLVNTEAFF
J gene: TRBJ1-1
V gene: TRBV20-1
D gene: NA
clone size: NA

CDR3 DNA: TGTGCCAGCAGCCCGCCCCCGGGACAGACCTACGAGCAGTACTTC
CDR3 protein: CASSPPPGQTYEQYF
J gene: TRBJ2-7
V gene: TRBV7-2
D gene: TRBD1
clone size: NA

CDR3 DNA: TGTGCCATCAGAGGTTCCGGGGAGCTGTTTTTT
CDR3 protein: CAIRGSGELFF
J gene: TRBJ2-2
V gene: TRBV6-6
D gene: NA
clone size: few

CDR3 DNA: TGTGCCAGCAGCCTATCTCCTATCGACGGTTACAATGAGCAGTTCTTC
CDR3 protein: CASSLSPIDGYNEQFF
J gene: TRBJ2-1
V gene: TRBV9
D gene: NA
clone size: few

CDR3 DNA: TGTGCCAGCAGCTGGGAACGCGGGGAGCTGTTTTTT
CDR3 protein: CASSWERGELFF
J gene: TRBJ2-2
V gene: TRBV7-2
D gene: NA
clone size: many

CDR3 DNA: TGTGCCAGCTCCCCCGACAGAAACGTACGGAATGAGCAGTTCTTC
CDR3 protein: CASSPDRNVRNEQFF
J gene: TRBJ2-1
V gene: TRBV18
D gene: NA
clone size: few

CDR3 DNA: TGCAGTGCTAGACAGGACAGGAGGGAGACCCAGTACTTC
CDR3 protein: CSARQDRRETQYF
J gene: TRBJ2-5
V gene: TRBV20-1
D gene: TRBD1
clone size: few

CDR3 DNA: TGTGCCAGCAGATCGGGACACTACGAGCAGTACTTC
CDR3 protein: CASRSGHYEQYF
J gene: TRBJ2-7
V gene: TRBV28
D gene: NA
clone size: few

CDR3 DNA: TGTGCCATCAGCGAGAGACCTAGCGGGAGGGCAGGAGCGACCCAGTACTTC
CDR3 protein: CAISERPSGRAGATQYF
J gene: TRBJ2-5
V gene: TRBV10-3
D gene: TRBD2
clone size: NA

CDR3 DNA: TGTGCCAGCAGCGCCGGGGCGGTGACCCAGTACTTC
CDR3 protein: CASSAGAVTQYF
J gene: TRBJ2-5
V gene: TRBV2
D gene: NA
clone size: NA

CDR3 DNA: TGTGCCAGCAGCTTGGGACAGACCTTGGGCGAGCAGTACTTC
CDR3 protein: CASSLGQTLGEQYF
J gene: TRBJ2-7
V gene: TRBV7-2
D gene: TRBD1
clone size: NA

CDR3 DNA: TGTGCCAGCAGCCCCCAAGGCTCCTTCACAGATACGCAGTATTTT
CDR3 protein: CASSPQGSFTDTQYF
J gene: TRBJ2-3
V gene: TRBV7-3
D gene: NA
clone size: few

CDR3 DNA: TGTGCCAGCAGCTTACTAGCGGGCGGGGGGAATGAGCAGTTCTTC
CDR3 protein: CASSLLAGGGNEQFF
J gene: TRBJ2-1
V gene: TRBV7-2
D gene: TRBD2
clone size: medium-sized

CDR3 DNA: TGTGCCAGCAGTTTTCCTCCCGGGACTCACTCCTACGAGCAGTACTTC
CDR3 protein: CASSFPPGTHSYEQYF
J gene: TRBJ2-7
V gene: TRBV7-2
D gene: NA
clone size: NA

CDR3 DNA: TGCAGTGCGGGACTAGCGGGAGTATGGGGCGCAGATACGCAGTATTTT
CDR3 protein: CSAGLAGVWGADTQYF
J gene: TRBJ2-3
V gene: TRBV20-1
D gene: TRBD2
clone size: NA

CDR3 DNA: TGTGCCAGCAGCCAACCAGGGGGAGGGGGGTACAATGAGCAGTACTTC
CDR3 protein: CASSQPGGGGYNEQYF
J gene: TRBJ2-5
V gene: TRBV3-1
D gene: NA
clone size: NA

CDR3 DNA: TGTGCCAGCAGCCCGAGTGGCGGTGTCTACGAGCAGTACTTC
CDR3 protein: CASSPSGGVYEQYF
J gene: TRBJ2-7
V gene: TRBV3-1
D gene: NA
clone size: NA

CDR3 DNA: TGTGCCAGCAGCCGCCGTGGCATTCAGTACTTC
CDR3 protein: CASSRRGIQYF
J gene: TRBJ2-4
V gene: TRBV11-3
D gene: NA
clone size: NA

CDR3 DNA: TGTGCCAGCAGCTTAATGGGACTAGCGGGAGTCAATGAGCAGTTCTTC
CDR3 protein: CASSLMGLAGVNEQFF
J gene: TRBJ2-1
V gene: TRBV7-3
D gene: TRBD2
clone size: NA

CDR3 DNA: TGTGCCACCAGCAGAGATATGGGTTCAGAGACCCAGTACTTC
CDR3 protein: CATSRDMGSETQYF
J gene: TRBJ2-5
V gene: TRBV15
D gene: NA
clone size: few

CDR3 DNA: TGTGCCAGCAGCTTTACAGGGCCGAGGGACATTCAGTACTTC
CDR3 protein: CASSFTGPRDIQYF
J gene: TRBJ2-4
V gene: TRBV7-2
D gene: NA
clone size: NA

CDR3 DNA: TGTGCCAGCAGCACGGGGCGGGCACAGCGACGCGAGCAGTACTTC
CDR3 protein: CASSTGRAQRREQYF
J gene: TRBJ2-7
V gene: TRBV7-2
D gene: NA
clone size: NA

CDR3 DNA: TGTGCCTGGAGTGTAGGGCTAGCGGGAGTCCGTGAGCAGTTCTTC
CDR3 protein: CAWSVGLAGVREQFF
J gene: TRBJ2-1
V gene: TRBV30
D gene: TRBD2
clone size: many

CDR3 DNA: TGTGCCTGGGGGCCCGGGCAGAACACTGAAGCTTTCTTT
CDR3 protein: CAWGPGQNTEAFF
J gene: TRBJ1-1
V gene: TRBV30
D gene: NA
clone size: NA